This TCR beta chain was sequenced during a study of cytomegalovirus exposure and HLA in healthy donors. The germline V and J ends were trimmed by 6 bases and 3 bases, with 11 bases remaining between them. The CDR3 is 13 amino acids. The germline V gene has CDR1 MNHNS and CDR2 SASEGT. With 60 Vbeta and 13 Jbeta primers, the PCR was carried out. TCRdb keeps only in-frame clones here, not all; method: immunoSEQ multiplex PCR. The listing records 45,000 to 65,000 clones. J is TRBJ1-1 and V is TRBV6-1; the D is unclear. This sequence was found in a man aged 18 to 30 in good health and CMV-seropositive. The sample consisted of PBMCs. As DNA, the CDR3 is TGTGCCAGCAGCCCCAGGTTGTACACTGAAGCTTTCTTT. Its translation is CASSPRLYTEAFF.